These 22 T cell receptor beta chains were all obtained from the same sample, sequenced in a study of early T cells in non-severe SARS-CoV-2 infection. One entry per CDR3 protein results from TCRdb running MiXCR on the 5' RACE reads. The data show tens of thousands of distinct CDR3 sequences, with roughly 6% seen just once and about 26% held by the top ten. Sequences were obtained from whole blood. Receptors originate from an adult who was a healthcare worker with PCR-confirmed SARS-CoV-2 infection or an uninfected control (not recorded which).

By share, this clonotype ranks as medium-sized (0.01 to 0.1%). The V and J genes are TRBV30 and TRBJ2-2; D is perhaps TRBD1 (6 bases). Germline V lookup: CDR1 GTSNPN, CDR2 SVGIG (reference sequence). Deletions cut 0 bases from V and 7 bases from J, with 9 bases between. The length of the CDR3 is 13 residues. The CDR3 region is CAWSVGTIGELFF. CDR3 in DNA: TGTGCCTGGAGTGTTGGGACAATCGGGGAGCTGTTTTTT.

Ten or more counts support this clonotype. V usage is TRBV19 and J usage is TRBJ2-1; tentative D call: TRBD2 (5 bases). V lost 3 bases to trimming and J lost 0 bases, with 9 bases between them. The CDR3 loop spans 15 amino acids. Germline assignment: CDR1 LNHDA and CDR2 SQIVND (reference sequence). The CDR3 bases are TGTGCCAGTAGTATTACGGGGAGCTCCTACAATGAGCAGTTCTTC. Residues: CASSITGSSYNEQFF.

This clonotype was seen repeatedly, ten times or more. This chain connects TRBV27 to TRBJ2-1, with no clear D. The CDR3 covers 13 residues. Germline V lookup: CDR1 MNHEY, CDR2 SMNVEV (reference sequence). The germline V and J ends were trimmed by 4 bases and 4 bases, with 8 bases remaining between them. CDR3 sequence: CASSSKDYNEQFF. The CDR3 DNA is TGTGCCAGCAGTTCCAAAGATTACAATGAGCAGTTCTTC.

This clonotype was recorded a few times. This sequence joins TRBV7-3 and TRBJ2-5; maybe TRBD2 (5 bases). The CDR3 sequence is 16 residues long. V was pared by 5 bases and J by 5 bases, with 21 bases between. The germline gives CDR1 SGHTA, CDR2 FQGTGA. The CDR3 nucleotides are TGTGCCAGCAGCCCCCCTCGTTTACGGGGAATGGAGACCCAGTACTTC. Protein sequence: CASSPPRLRGMETQYF.

The table lists this clonotype with many counts. V gene TRBV29-1 combines with J gene TRBJ2-1; tentative D call: TRBD1 (5 bases). Germline V gene sequence: CDR1 SQVTM, CDR2 ANQGSEA. V lost 4 bases and J lost 7, with 11 bases in between. This CDR3 contains 12 residues. CDR3 coding DNA: TGCAGCGTTGTGGCAGGGAAGAATGAGCAGTTCTTC. Residues: CSVVAGKNEQFF.

This clonotype has a count of ten or more. V gene TRBV7-9 combines with J gene TRBJ2-7; TRBD1 matches at 10 bases. CDR3 length equals 14 residues. The V and J ends lost 5 bases and 3 bases, in that order; junction bases with no gene match: 4. In germline, CDR1 is SEHNR, CDR2 FQNEAQ (reference sequence). This CDR3 is CASSRDRGFYEQYF. CDR3 nucleotide sequence: TGTGCCAGCAGCAGGGACAGGGGATTCTACGAGCAGTACTTC. The full variable domain, with the rest looked up from reference TRBV7-9 and TRBJ2-7, is DTGVSQNPRHKITKRGQNVTFRCDPISEHNRLYWYRQTLGQGPEFLTYFQNEAQLEKSRLLSDRFSAERPKGSFSTLEIQRTEQGDSAMYLCASSRDRGFYEQYFGPGTRLTVT.

This clonotype showed up many times. V and J are TRBV20-1 and TRBJ1-4; D gene ambiguous. This CDR3 region has 10 residues. CDR1 DFQATT and CDR2 SNEGSKA come from the germline V gene (reference sequence). The CDR3: CSWAGEKLFF. In DNA, the CDR3 is TGCAGCTGGGCGGGGGAAAAACTGTTTTTT.

This clonotype showed up many times. This chain joins TRBV11-2 and TRBJ2-5, with D tentatively TRBD1 or TRBD2 (5 bases each). CDR1 and CDR2 (germline): SGHAT, FQNNGV. V was trimmed by 2 bases and J by 1 base, leaving 11 bases between them. The CDR3 covers 15 residues. CDR3 sequence: CASSLLSGTQETQYF. The CDR3 DNA reads TGTGCCAGCAGCTTATTAAGTGGGACCCAAGAGACCCAGTACTTC.

This clonotype was observed a handful of times. V and J are TRBV12-3 or TRBV12-4 and TRBJ1-3; perhaps TRBD1 as D (5 bases). With 7 bases removed from V and 0 bases from J, the gap between germline ends came to 16 bases. This CDR3 region has 16 residues. The CDR3 region is CASNALTGISGNTIYF. Here the CDR3 DNA reads TGTGCCAGCAACGCCCTCACAGGCATCTCTGGAAACACCATATATTTT.

Ten or more counts support this clonotype. V gene TRBV7-2 combines with J gene TRBJ2-5, with D hard to call. Trimming cost V 2 bases and J 7 bases, with 17 bases left between them. The germline CDR1 and CDR2 sequences are SGHTA and FQGNSA. The CDR3 is 15 amino acids. CDR3 amino acids: CASSLFPDVAVTQYF. The CDR3 coding sequence is TGTGCCAGCAGCTTATTCCCCGACGTGGCGGTGACCCAGTACTTC.

This clonotype came up many times. The chain is built from TRBV3-1 and TRBJ1-2; D is undetermined. Trimming pared 2 bases from V and 8 bases from J, leaving 12 bases between. The CDR3 is 13 amino acids. Germline V gives CDR1 LGHDT, CDR2 YNNKEL (reference sequence). CDR3 coding DNA: TGTGCCAGCAGCCAATCCGGCCTGGGGGGCTACACCTTC. Protein sequence: CASSQSGLGGYTF.

This clonotype was counted only a few times. The rearrangement uses TRBV14 and TRBJ2-5; 7 bases match TRBD1. After removal of 8 bases from V and 2 bases from J, the junction contained 5 bases not matched to a gene. The germline gives CDR1 SGHDN, CDR2 FVKESK. The CDR3 has 13 amino acids. DNA for the CDR3: TGTGCCAGCCGTCAGACAGGGCAAGAGACCCAGTACTTC. Protein sequence: CASRQTGQETQYF.

The V and J genes are TRBV2 and TRBJ2-7; D not certain. Trimming left V 2 bases short and J 2 bases short, with 13 bases between. Per germline, CDR1 SNHLY and CDR2 FYNNEI. The CDR3 loop spans 15 amino acids. The CDR3 DNA is TGTGCCAGCAGTGAATCCATGATCCTTACCTACGAGCAGTACTTC. It yields the protein CASSESMILTYEQYF.

The sample holds a few counts of this clonotype. This sequence joins TRBV12-3 or TRBV12-4 and TRBJ2-7; D is undetermined. V was shortened by 5 bases and J by 1 base, with 9 bases between the two germline ends. The CDR3 length is 13 residues. The CDR3 nucleotides read TGTGCCAGCAGTCCGACCTCGTCCTACGAGCAGTACTTC. Its translation is CASSPTSSYEQYF.

V usage is TRBV6-4 and J usage is TRBJ2-1; D perhaps matches TRBD2 (6 bases). V lost 0 bases and J 6 bases, leaving 15 bases between the germline ends. The CDR3 runs to 16 residues. Germline CDR1 is MRHNA and CDR2 is SNTAGT. CDR3 in DNA: TGTGCCAGCAGTGACTCCACCGGGGGAGGTTTCAATGAGCAGTTCTTC. It codes for CASSDSTGGGFNEQFF.

This chain joins TRBV5-4 and TRBJ2-5, with 10 bases that match TRBD1. This CDR3 is 16 amino acids long. With V trimmed by 4 bases and J by 2 bases, 8 bases remained unmatched. Germline-derived CDR1 and CDR2 are SGHNT and YYREEE (reference sequence). The CDR3 sequence is CASSEPGQGVQETQYF. The CDR3 DNA follows: TGTGCCAGCAGCGAGCCAGGACAGGGGGTACAAGAGACCCAGTACTTC.

The table lists this clonotype with many counts. This chain links TRBV9 with TRBJ2-2, with TRBD2 as a possible D gene (5 bases). Trimming took 0 bases from V and 0 from J, leaving 9 bases between them. Germline CDR1 and CDR2: SGDLS and YYNGEE. The CDR3 extends over 16 amino acids. This chain's CDR3 is CASSVEPTTNTGELFF. CDR3 DNA sequence: TGTGCCAGCAGCGTAGAACCGACTACGAACACCGGGGAGCTGTTTTTT. The full variable domain, with the rest looked up from reference TRBV9 and TRBJ2-2, is DSGVTQTPKHLITATGQRVTLRCSPRSGDLSVYWYQQSLDQGLQFLIQYYNGEERAKGNILERFSAQQFPDLHSELNLSSLELGDSALYFCASSVEPTTNTGELFFGEGSRLTVL.

This clonotype was counted a few times. The gene calls are TRBV18 and TRBJ2-1, with no clear D. The germline V gene encodes CDR1 KGHSH and CDR2 LQKENI. V was clipped by 6 bases and J by 5 bases, with 5 bases between them. CDR3 size: 11 residues. The CDR3 DNA reads TGTGCCAGCTCTCGAAACAATGAGCAGTTCTTC. This sequence encodes CASSRNNEQFF.

In this sample, this clonotype turned up a few times. The rearrangement joins TRBV6-1 to TRBJ2-5; perhaps TRBD1 as D (5 bases). This CDR3 has 14 amino acids. Trimming cost V 4 bases and J 0 bases, with 9 bases left between them. Per germline, CDR1 MNHNS and CDR2 SASEGT. The CDR3 bases are TGTGCCAGCAGTGGACAGTTGTACCAAGAGACCCAGTACTTC. This translates into CASSGQLYQETQYF.

The chain joins TRBV5-1 to TRBJ2-5; 11 bases map to TRBD1. V was clipped by 3 bases and J by 5 bases; unmatched bases: 9. CDR1 is SGHRS and CDR2 is YFSETQ in the germline V gene. This CDR3 comprises 16 residues. This chain's CDR3 is CASSSGGTGGIETQYF. The CDR3 DNA is TGCGCCAGCAGCTCCGGTGGGACAGGGGGGATCGAGACCCAGTACTTC.

A few counts support this clonotype. The CDR3 reads CASSLTGMGVLTF. CDR3 DNA: TGTGCCAGCAGCTTAACCGGGATGGGGGTCCTGACTTTC. The chain couples TRBV7-2 to TRBJ2-6; D possibly corresponds to TRBD2 (5 bases). The V gene lost 2 bases and the J gene lost 13 bases, with 12 bases spanning the gap. Germline V gene lookup returns CDR1 SGHTA and CDR2 FQGNSA. This CDR3 contains 13 residues.

This clonotype came up many times. This chain uses TRBV11-2 with TRBJ2-5, with D perhaps TRBD1 or TRBD2 (6 bases each). The CDR3 runs to 16 residues. Trimming pared 6 bases from V and 5 bases from J, leaving 22 bases between. Looked up from germline, CDR1 is SGHAT and CDR2 is FQNNGV. For the CDR3, the DNA is TGTGCCAGCAGGAGCTTCCCCAAGGGGGGTTGGGAGACCCAGTACTTC. This codes for CASRSFPKGGWETQYF.